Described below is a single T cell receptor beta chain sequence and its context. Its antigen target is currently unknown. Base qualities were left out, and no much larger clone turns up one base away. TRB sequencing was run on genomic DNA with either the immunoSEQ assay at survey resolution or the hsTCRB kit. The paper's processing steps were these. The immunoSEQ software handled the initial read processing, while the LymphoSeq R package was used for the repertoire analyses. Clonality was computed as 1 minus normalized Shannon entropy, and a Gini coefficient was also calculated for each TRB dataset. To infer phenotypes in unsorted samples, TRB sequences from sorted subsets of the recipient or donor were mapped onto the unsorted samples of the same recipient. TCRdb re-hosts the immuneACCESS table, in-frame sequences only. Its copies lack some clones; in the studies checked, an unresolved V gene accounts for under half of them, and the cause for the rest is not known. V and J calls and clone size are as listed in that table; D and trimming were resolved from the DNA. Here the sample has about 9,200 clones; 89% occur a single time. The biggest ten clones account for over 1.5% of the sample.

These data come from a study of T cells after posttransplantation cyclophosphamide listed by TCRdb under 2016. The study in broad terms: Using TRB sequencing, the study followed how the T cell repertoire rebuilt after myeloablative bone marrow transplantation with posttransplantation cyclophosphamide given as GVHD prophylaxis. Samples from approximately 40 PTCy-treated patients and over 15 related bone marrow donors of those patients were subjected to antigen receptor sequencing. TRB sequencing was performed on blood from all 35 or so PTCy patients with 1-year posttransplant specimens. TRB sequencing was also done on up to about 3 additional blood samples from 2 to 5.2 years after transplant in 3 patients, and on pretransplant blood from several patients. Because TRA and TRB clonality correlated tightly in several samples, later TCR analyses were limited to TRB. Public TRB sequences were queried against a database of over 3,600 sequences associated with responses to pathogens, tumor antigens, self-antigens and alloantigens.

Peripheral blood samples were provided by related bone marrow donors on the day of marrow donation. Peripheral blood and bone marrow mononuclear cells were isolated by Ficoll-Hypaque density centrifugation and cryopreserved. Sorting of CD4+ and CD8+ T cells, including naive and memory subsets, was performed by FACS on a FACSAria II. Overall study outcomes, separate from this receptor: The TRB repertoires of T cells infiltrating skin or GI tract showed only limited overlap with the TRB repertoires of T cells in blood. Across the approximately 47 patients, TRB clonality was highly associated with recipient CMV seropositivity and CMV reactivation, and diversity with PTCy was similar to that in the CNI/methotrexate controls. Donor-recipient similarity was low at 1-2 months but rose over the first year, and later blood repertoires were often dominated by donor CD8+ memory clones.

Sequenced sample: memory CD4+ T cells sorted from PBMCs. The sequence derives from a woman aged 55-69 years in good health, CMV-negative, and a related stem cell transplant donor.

The CDR3: CASSVVVNTEAFF. At the DNA level, the sequence is TGTGCCAGCAGTGTAGTAGTGAACACTGAAGCTTTCTTT. The receptor chain draws on TRBV2 and TRBJ1-1, with the identity of the D gene unclear. According to the germline V gene, CDR1 reads SNHLY and CDR2 reads FYNNEI. V loses 4 bases, J loses 0 bases, and the germline ends lie 6 bases apart. The CDR3 holds 13 amino acids from the cysteine to the phenylalanine. Just CDR3 DNA is preserved here, 39 bases in frame from base 1.